The source of this TCR beta chain is a study of cytomegalovirus exposure and HLA in healthy donors (dated by TCRdb to about 2017). Study-wide context: An earlier analysis of approximately 590 of the donors reported 250 to 300 Gb of sequence data and more than 90 million unique TCR beta sequences from 150 million to 200 million T cells. An early release covering more than 500 HLA-typed donors comprised 250 to 350 gigabases of sequencing data and about 90 million unique TCR sequences. Among the roughly 370 genotyped donors, around 81% belonged to the genetic ancestry cluster associated with self-reported Caucasian donors. The study was designed to test whether signatures of past pathogen exposure could be identified by cataloging public T cell receptors. Using immunosequencing, the study profiled T cell repertoires from about 610 subjects and related those repertoires to cytomegalovirus serostatus. Besides the first cohort of around 670 subjects, a separate validation cohort made up of roughly 130 different subjects was used. High-throughput TCR immunosequencing, statistical association of individual TCRs with disease status, and machine learning were combined to predict cytomegalovirus infection status. A later analysis re-analyzed previously published TCR beta repertoires from roughly 690 donors and added high-resolution HLA genotyping to study TCR occurrence patterns. The later analysis used no new phenotypic data to find candidate immune exposures, relying instead on TCR beta sequences and their occurrence across donors. To decide whether each TCR beta V gene segment behaved as functional or pseudogenic, an earlier analysis of approximately 620 of the donors relied on high-throughput TCR beta sequencing. Donor age, sex, ethnicity and CMV serostatus were compiled alongside the repertoire data. A later genetic analysis used genome-wide SNP genotypes for about three fifths of the 666 donors, treating that subset as a discovery cohort. All discovery cohort repertoires had been generated on a single sequencing platform. Both class I and class II loci were covered by HLA typing, at four-digit resolution. Typing coverage varied by locus: roughly 629-630 donors for A, B, C, DRB1 and DQB1; approximately 500 for DQA1; more than 600 for DPA1; approximately 490 for DPB1. Four to six DR-DQ haplotypes were handled as single units for association and clustering because linkage in the cohort was strong. Across 300 to 500 genotyped donors of the cohort, an average of about 240,000 unique TCR beta nucleotide sequences per donor were sequenced, and about a sixth of those sequences were non-productive. Results the study describes overall, beyond this receptor: In a later analysis, HLA-associated TCR beta chains were found to be more clonally expanded and to have lower generation probabilities than equally common non-associated chains. The study gave a list of under 200 TCR beta chains associated with cytomegalovirus. The only immune exposure information available for the cohort was CMV serostatus. Across donors, most TCR sequences were observed very rarely, whereas some public TCRs were present in many individuals. According to a later analysis, parvovirus B19, influenza, CMV and Epstein-Barr virus appeared linked to several top co-occurrence clusters. In an earlier analysis of 500 to 650 of the donors, most TCR beta V segments appeared in productive rearrangements about 87% or about 30% of the time, broadly matching IMGT annotations. Over 15 rarely observed V segments, including chromosome 9 orphons, were excluded from the earlier analysis of a few hundred of the donors because counts were too low. A further reported finding was that TCR beta sequences accurately predicted the HLA-A and HLA-B alleles for most subjects in the first cohort. Because the 87-base-pair reads could not distinguish some IMGT-functional V segments, including TRBV6-2 and TRBV6-3, those segments were excluded. The authors suggested that the approach could potentially be generalized to other disease states and immunological phenotypes. The classifier was reported to diagnose cytomegalovirus status with high specificity and sensitivity in both the original and validation cohorts. At a false discovery rate of 0.05, a later analysis linked under 20,000 TCR beta sequences to specific HLA alleles. The sequencing pipeline was judged likely to have produced a cluster of highly shared sequence variants as a technical artifact. Linkage disequilibrium might explain the correlated functional status among segregating V segments, but an unknown experimental factor could not be excluded. HLA typing was unavailable for some donors at each locus, so association tests used only the typed subset. When HLA alleles, especially DR and DQ, strongly co-occurred, TCR associations were difficult to assign to individual alleles. In vitro tests confirmed that a few of the cytomegalovirus-associated TCR beta chains recognize cytomegalovirus antigens. According to a later analysis, most CMV-associated TCR beta chains appeared to be HLA-restricted, and the HLA associations seemed to be driven largely by CMV exposure. Sequencing depth was assumed to be roughly uniform across donors in the presence/absence analyses, though that assumption may not hold. Only TCR beta chains were sequenced in this cohort, and the absence of alpha or paired-chain data limited detectable features. An association between a missense DCLRE1C variant and V-gene and J-gene trimming of TCR beta chains was found in a later genetic analysis and replicated in an independent cohort. In a later genetic analysis, fewer N-insertions in productive TCRs were reported among donors in an Asian-associated ancestry cluster than the approximately 670-donor mean. According to a later analysis, TCR association rates differed among HLA loci, with DRB1 alleles showing the most associated TCRs and HLA-C alleles showing the fewest.

The cohort consisted of some 670 healthy bone marrow donors. Cohort members were all nominally healthy when sampled, although unrecorded immune exposures were likely present. The donor tested CMV seropositive and was one of the 289 seropositive cohort members. A peripheral blood sample was provided by each donor, and peripheral blood mononuclear cells were used for TCR beta sequencing. Genomic DNA was extracted from the blood cell samples with the Qiagen DNeasy Blood Extraction Kit. The germline V end is reduced by 5 bases and the J end by 3 bases; junction bases left unmatched: 3. The CDR3 contains 14 residues, cysteine and phenylalanine counted. Kept here is only the CDR3 DNA, which spans 42 bases and is read in frame from base 1. Looking up the germline V gene yields CDR1 ENHRY and CDR2 SYGVKD. This clone has only a few counts. The antigen it binds to is not known. No base quality values were provided; no much bigger clone lies one nucleotide off.

Receptor libraries were prepared by the immunoSEQ multiplex PCR assay. A mixture of 60 forward primers for TCR Vbeta segments and 13 reverse primers for TCR Jbeta segments was used in the multiplex PCR. The CDR3 region of rearranged TCR beta genes was amplified from genomic DNA by a multiplex PCR assay. The amplified TCR beta libraries were sequenced on the Illumina HiSeq System as 87-base-pair reads. From the authors' description of their analysis: Across the 700 or so repertoires, a later analysis counted tens of millions of unique TCR beta chains, approximately 10 million of which were shared by at least two donors. Raw reads were error-corrected and collapsed into unique sequences with a nearest-neighbor algorithm that merged closely related sequences to remove PCR and sequencing errors. CDR3 sequences were aligned to IMGT reference sequences to assign V, D and J gene segments. For a sequence to be retained, a match of at least six nucleotides to both a V gene segment and a J gene segment was required. A rearrangement was called productive if the CDR3 had no stop codons and remained in frame with V and J, and every other rearrangement was called non-productive. CDR3 was defined by IMGT convention, running from the second conserved V-encoded cysteine to the conserved J-encoded phenylalanine. In an earlier analysis of more than 550 of the donors, sequences lacking an unambiguous match to a single V gene segment were excluded. An earlier analysis of some 610 of the donors called V segments functional above 56.7% productive rearrangements and segregating when the between-donor standard deviation exceeded 5%. To diagnose cytomegalovirus status from the catalog of TCR beta chain sequences, a statistical classification framework was built. A later analysis assigned V and J genes by comparing TCR nucleotide sequences with IMGT/GENE-DB human TR gene sequences. A later analysis assigned CDR3 sequences and most-parsimonious VDJ recombination scenarios with the TCRdist pipeline. In a later analysis, every TCR beta chain was defined by the combination of its CDR3 amino acid sequence and its V-gene family, and reads without a unique V-gene family were dropped. To address suspected cross-contamination and a sequencing artifact, a later analysis removed 592 highly shared, low-generation-probability nucleotide sequences. In a later analysis, a clonal expansion index was calculated for each public chain from normalized within-repertoire ranks of inferred template counts. In a later analysis, generation probabilities were computed using a VDJ recombination model fitted to out-of-frame rearrangements, and the results were checked against IGoR. A later analysis scored TCR-TCR, TCR-HLA and TCR-CMV co-occurrence with hypergeometric tests, applying a repertoire-size bias correction to TCR pairs. A later analysis estimated false discovery rates by permuting HLA or CMV assignments 20 times. A later analysis grouped co-occurring TCRs with DBSCAN, adding TCRdist sequence similarity when clustering within HLA-allele-positive subsets. Co-occurrence clustering excluded repertoires with fewer than 30,000 or more than 120,000 public chains, plus five with anomalous nucleotide sharing. Sourced from immuneACCESS, this table was stored by TCRdb with only in-frame sequences that have V and J called. A share of the clones is absent; for the studies checked, an unresolved V gene accounts for under half, and the remainder has no known explanation. V and J calls plus clone size are reproduced from that table; the DNA served to infer D and trimming. This sample gives about 120,000 clones in total; approximately 80% of them show up just once. The top ten constitute 8% to 9% of the sample.

Sequencing was performed on PBMCs. The TCR sequence derives from a female donor in good health and CMV-seropositive. The rearranged segments are TRBV10-3 and TRBJ1-4, and TRBD1 aligns with 7 junction nucleotides. The nucleotides read TGTGCCATCAGTCCCGGGACAGCTAATGAAAAACTGTTTTTT. This encodes CAISPGTANEKLFF.